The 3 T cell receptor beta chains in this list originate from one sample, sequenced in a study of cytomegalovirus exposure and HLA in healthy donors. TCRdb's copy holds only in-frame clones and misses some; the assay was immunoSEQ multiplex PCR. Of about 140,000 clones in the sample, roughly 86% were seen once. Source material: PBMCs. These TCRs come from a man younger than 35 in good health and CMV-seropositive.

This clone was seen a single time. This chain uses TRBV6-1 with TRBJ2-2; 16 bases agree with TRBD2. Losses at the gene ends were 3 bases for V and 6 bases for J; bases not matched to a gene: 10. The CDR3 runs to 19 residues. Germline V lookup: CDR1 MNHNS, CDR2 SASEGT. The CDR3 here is CASSESGTSGRASAGELFF. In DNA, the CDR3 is TGTGCCAGCAGTGAGTCTGGGACTAGCGGGAGGGCCAGTGCCGGGGAGCTGTTTTTT.

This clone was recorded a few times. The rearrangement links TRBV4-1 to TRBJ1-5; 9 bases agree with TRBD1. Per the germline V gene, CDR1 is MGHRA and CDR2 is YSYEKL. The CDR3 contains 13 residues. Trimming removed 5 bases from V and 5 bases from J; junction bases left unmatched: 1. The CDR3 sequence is CASSRQGDQPQHF. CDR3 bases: TGCGCCAGCAGCAGACAGGGGGATCAGCCCCAGCATTTT.

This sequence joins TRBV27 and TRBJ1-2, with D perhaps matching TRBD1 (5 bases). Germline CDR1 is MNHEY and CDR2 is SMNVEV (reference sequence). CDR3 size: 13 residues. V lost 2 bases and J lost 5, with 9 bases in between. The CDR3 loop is CASSLTGSYGYTF. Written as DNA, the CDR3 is TGTGCCAGCAGTTTAACAGGATCATATGGCTACACCTTC.